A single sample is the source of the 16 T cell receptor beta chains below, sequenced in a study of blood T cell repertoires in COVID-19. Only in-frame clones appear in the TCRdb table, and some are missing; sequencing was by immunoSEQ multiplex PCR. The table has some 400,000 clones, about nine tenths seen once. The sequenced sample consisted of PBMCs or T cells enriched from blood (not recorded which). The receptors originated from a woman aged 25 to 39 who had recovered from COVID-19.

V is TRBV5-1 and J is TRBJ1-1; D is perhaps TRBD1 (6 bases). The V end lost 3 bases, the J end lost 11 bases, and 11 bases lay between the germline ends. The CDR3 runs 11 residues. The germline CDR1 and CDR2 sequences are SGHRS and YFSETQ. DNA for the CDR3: TGCGCCAGCAGCTCCGGGGGGCTTGCTTTCTTT. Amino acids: CASSSGGLAFF.

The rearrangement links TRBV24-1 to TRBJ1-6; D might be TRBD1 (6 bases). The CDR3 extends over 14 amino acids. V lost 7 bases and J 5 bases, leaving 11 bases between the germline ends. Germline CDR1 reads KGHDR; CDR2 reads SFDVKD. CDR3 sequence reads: CATRGGGDNSPLHF. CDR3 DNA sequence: TGTGCCACCAGAGGAGGGGGGGATAATTCACCCCTCCACTTT.

CDR3 nucleotide sequence: TGTGCCAGCAGCTTAGGAGACAGGGGCTTGAACACTGAAGCTTTCTTT. It translates to CASSLGDRGLNTEAFF. The rearrangement joins TRBV7-3 to TRBJ1-1; 8 bases line up with TRBD1. CDR1 is SGHTA, CDR2 FQGTGA, per germline. Unmatched junction bases numbered 5, after V lost 2 bases and J lost 0 bases. The CDR3 totals 16 residues.

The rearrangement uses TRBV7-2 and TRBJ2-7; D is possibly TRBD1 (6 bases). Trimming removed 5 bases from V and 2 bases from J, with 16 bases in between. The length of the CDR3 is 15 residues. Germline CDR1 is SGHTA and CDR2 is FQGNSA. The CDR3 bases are TGTGCCAGCAGCCCCCTCGACAGGACTGCCTACGAGCAGTACTTC. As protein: CASSPLDRTAYEQYF.

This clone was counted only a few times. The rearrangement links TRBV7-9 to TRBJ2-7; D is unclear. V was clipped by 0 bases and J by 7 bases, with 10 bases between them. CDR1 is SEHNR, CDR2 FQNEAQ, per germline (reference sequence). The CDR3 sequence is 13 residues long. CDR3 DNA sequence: TGTGCCAGCAGCTTAGCGGGCCACCTGGAGCAGTACTTC. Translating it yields CASSLAGHLEQYF.

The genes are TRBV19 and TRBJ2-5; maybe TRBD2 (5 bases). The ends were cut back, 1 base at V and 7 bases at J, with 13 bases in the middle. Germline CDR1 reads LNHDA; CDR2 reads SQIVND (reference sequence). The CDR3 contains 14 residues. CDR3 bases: TGTGCCAGTAGTATAGTGTCAGGCCGGGGGACCCAGTACTTC. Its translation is CASSIVSGRGTQYF.

CDR3 residues: CASSPPPGSPNSPLHF. The CDR3 DNA follows: TGTGCCAGCTCACCCCCACCAGGCAGTCCAAATTCACCCCTCCACTTT. V usage is TRBV18 and J usage is TRBJ1-6; D uncertain. V was pared by 3 bases and J by 7 bases, with 16 bases between. The germline V gene encodes CDR1 KGHSH and CDR2 LQKENI. CDR3 size: 16 residues.

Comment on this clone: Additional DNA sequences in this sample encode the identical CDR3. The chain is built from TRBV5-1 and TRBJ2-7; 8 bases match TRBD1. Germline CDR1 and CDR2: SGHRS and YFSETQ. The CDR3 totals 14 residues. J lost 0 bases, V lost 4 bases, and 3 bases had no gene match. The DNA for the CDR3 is TGCGCCAGCAGCCGAGACAGGGGCTCCTACGAGCAGTACTTC. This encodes CASSRDRGSYEQYF.

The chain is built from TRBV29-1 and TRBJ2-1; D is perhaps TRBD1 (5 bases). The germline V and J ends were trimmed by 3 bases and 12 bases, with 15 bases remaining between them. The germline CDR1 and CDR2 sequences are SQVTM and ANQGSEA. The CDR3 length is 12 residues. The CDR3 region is CSVDPVGDRQFF. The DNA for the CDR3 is TGCAGCGTTGACCCCGTAGGGGATCGGCAGTTCTTC.

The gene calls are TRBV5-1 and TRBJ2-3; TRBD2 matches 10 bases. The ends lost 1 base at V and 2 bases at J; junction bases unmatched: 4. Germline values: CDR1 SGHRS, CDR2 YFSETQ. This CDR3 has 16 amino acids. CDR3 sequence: CASSLSLAGDTDTQYF. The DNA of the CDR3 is TGCGCCAGCAGCTTGTCGCTAGCGGGGGACACAGATACGCAGTATTTT.

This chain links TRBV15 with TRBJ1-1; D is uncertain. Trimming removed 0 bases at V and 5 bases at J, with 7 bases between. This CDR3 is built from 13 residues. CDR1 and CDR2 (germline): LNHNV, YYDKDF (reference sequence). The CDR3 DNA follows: TGTGCCACCAGCAGAGACGGGAAAACTGAAGCTTTCTTT. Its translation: CATSRDGKTEAFF.

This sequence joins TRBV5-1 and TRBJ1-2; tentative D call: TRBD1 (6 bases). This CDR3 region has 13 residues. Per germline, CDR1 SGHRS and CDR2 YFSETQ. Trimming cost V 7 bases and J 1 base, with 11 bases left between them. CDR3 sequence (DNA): TGCGCCAGCTCCCCGGACAGTAACTATGGCTACACCTTC. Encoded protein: CASSPDSNYGYTF.

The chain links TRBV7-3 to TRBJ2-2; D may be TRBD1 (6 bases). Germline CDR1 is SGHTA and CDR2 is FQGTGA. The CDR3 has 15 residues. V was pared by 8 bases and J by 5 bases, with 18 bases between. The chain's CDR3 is CASGDEGVGTGELFF. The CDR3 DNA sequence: TGTGCCAGCGGGGACGAGGGGGTCGGTACCGGGGAGCTGTTTTTT.

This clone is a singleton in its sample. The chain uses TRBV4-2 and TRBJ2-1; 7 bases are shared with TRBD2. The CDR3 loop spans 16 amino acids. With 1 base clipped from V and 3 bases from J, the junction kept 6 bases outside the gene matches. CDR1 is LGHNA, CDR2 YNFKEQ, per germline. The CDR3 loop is CASSQGSSGGYNEQFF. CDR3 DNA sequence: TGTGCCAGCAGCCAAGGTAGTTCGGGAGGCTACAATGAGCAGTTCTTC.

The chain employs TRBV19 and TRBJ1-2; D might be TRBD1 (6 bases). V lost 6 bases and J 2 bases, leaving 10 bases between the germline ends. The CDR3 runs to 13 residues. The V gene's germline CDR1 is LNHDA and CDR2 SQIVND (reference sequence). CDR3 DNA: TGTGCCAGTAGCTACAGGGACAACTATGGCTACACCTTC. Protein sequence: CASSYRDNYGYTF.

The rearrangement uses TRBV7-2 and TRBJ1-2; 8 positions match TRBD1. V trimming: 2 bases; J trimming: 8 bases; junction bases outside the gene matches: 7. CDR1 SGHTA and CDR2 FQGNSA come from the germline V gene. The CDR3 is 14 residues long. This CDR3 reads CASSLYGQGEGYTF. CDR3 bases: TGTGCCAGCAGCTTATATGGACAGGGCGAGGGCTACACCTTC.